The sequence of this TCR beta chain was determined in a study of early T cells in non-severe SARS-CoV-2 infection. Study overall: Investigators sequenced bulk RNA drawn from unsorted whole blood, and chains remained unpaired. Study-wide findings and caveats: In VDJdb matching, anti-spike CD8 responses were favored while private and CD4 specificities went missing.

Unique molecular identifiers were affixed to single, distinct cDNA molecules. From the 5' RACE reads, TCRdb called clonotypes with MiXCR, one entry per CDR3 protein. The table lists 100,000 to 130,000 distinct CDR3 sequences, around 10% of them singletons, with around 2.9% in the top ten. In this sample, this clonotype turned up many times. No antigen is known for it. The sample comprised whole blood. This sequence originates from an adult who was a healthcare worker with PCR-confirmed SARS-CoV-2 infection or an uninfected control (not recorded which).

The CDR3 reads CASSLRRGGGTDTQYF. The CDR3 DNA reads TGTGCCAGCAGCTTAAGGCGCGGGGGGGGCACAGATACGCAGTATTTT. The rearrangement uses TRBV5-6 and TRBJ2-3; 9 nucleotides match TRBD2. CDR3 size: 16 residues. The ends lost 2 bases at V and 1 base at J; junction bases unmatched: 5. Germline V gene sequence: CDR1 SGHDT, CDR2 YYEEEE.